The T cell receptor (beta chain) under discussion was sequenced for a study of T cell repertoires in cytomegalovirus infection. About the research overall: Based on public TCR beta signatures, there were indications of CMV infection and of a matching HLA type. Study results and limitations: The ex vivo response showed dominance by HLA-C-restricted CMV-specific TCR beta clonotypes. Summed public TCR beta family frequency identified CMV carriers bearing the relevant HLA.

About this clonotype: Its antigen is as yet unknown.

The CDR3 has 12 residues. Germline CDR1 SGHRS, CDR2 YFSETQ. Trimming stripped 2 bases from V and 3 bases from J, with 6 bases between. One entry per CDR3 protein results from TCRdb running MiXCR on the reads. The top ten hold 17% of the sample, which has roughly 500,000 distinct CDR3 sequences, 33% seen once. The chain links TRBV5-1 to TRBJ2-7; D is unclear. The material was cultured PBMCs, obtained from culture after CMV antigen stimulation. The clonotype was recovered from a human donor in good health (CMV status not recorded). Some clones in this sample may be carry-over from other donors' samples. The CDR3 coding sequence is TGCGCCAGCAGCTTAGACATCTACGAGCAGTACTTC. Translated: CASSLDIYEQYF. Variable domain in full (rest from reference TRBV5-1 and TRBJ2-7): KAGVTQTPRYLIKTRGQQVTLSCSPISGHRSVSWYQQTPGQGLQFLFEYFSETQRNKGNFPGRFSGRQFSNSRSEMNVSTLELGDSALYLCASSLDIYEQYFGPGTRLTVT.